In this sample, the clone carrying this TCR beta chain turned up once. This specimen belongs to a study of T cell responses to AZD1222 COVID-19 vaccine. The J segment lost 5 bases and the V segment lost 5 bases, leaving 3 bases of the junction unmatched. Germline CDR1 and CDR2: SGHVS and FNYEAQ. The CDR3 covers 13 residues. The data were produced by immunoSEQ multiplex PCR, yet TCRdb's version contains in-frame clones alone and is incomplete. This sample has 110,000 to 150,000 clones, with roughly nine tenths found just once. The receptor comes from an adult in good health. This chain connects TRBV7-6 to TRBJ2-5, with 9 bases lining up with TRBD1. The sample consisted of peripheral blood, taken on day 0 of AZD1222 vaccination. Written as DNA, the CDR3 is TGTGCCAGCAGCCGAGGGACAGGGGAGACCCAGTACTTC. It specifies CASSRGTGETQYF.